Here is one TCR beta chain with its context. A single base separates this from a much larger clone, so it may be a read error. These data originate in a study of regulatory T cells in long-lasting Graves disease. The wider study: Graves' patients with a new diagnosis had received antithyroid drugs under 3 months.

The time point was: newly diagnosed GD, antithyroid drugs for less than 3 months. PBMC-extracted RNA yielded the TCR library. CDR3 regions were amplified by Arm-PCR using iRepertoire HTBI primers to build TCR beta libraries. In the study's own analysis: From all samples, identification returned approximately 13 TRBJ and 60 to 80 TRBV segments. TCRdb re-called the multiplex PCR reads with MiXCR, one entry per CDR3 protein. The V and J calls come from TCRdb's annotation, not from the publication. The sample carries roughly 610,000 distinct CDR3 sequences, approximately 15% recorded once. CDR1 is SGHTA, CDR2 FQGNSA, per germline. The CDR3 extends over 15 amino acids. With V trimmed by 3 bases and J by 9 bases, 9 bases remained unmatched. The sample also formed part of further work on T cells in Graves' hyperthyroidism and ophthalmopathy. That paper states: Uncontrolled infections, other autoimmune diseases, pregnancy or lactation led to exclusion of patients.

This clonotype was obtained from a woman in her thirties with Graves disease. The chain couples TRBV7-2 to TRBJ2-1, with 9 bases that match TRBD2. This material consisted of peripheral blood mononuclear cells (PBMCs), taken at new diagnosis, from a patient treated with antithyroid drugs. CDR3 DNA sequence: TGTGCCAGCAGCTTCAGGGCGGGAGGGCCGAGTGAGCAGTTCTTC. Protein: CASSFRAGGPSEQFF.